This T cell receptor beta chain was obtained from a study of shared clonotypes between healthy human individuals (dated by TCRdb to the early 2020s). Background for the entire study: Two women and a few men aged 18 to 49 years were included in the cohort. For each donor, three plates each were used for CD4 naive and CD4 memory, two plates were used for CD8 naive, and one plate was used for CD8 memory. The study deeply sequenced blood TCR repertoires of five healthy adults to estimate repertoire size and the extent of clonotype sharing between individuals. To increase sequencing depth and limit assay-specific biases, different laboratories used diverse techniques to prepare libraries and sequence TCR repertoires. Each donor's leukapheresis produced roughly between roughly 0.85 and 10 billion PBMCs. Study-wide findings and limitations: Compared with non-shared clonotypes, the clonotypes found in all four sorted-subset donors had higher generation probabilities. When a few donors were compared, the shared fraction of clonotypes was 5% to 6.5% for naive CD4, 3.5% to 4% for naive CD8, 2% to 2.5% for memory CD4, and around 0.37% for memory CD8. Even with the large sequencing depth, rarefaction of the sorted-subset datasets indicated that sequencing was incomplete. Based on pairwise subsampling, the degree of clonotype sharing among donors was expected to be affected by sequencing depth. Sampling was restricted to blood, and TCR repertoires in tissues likely differ from the TCR repertoires found in blood. Estimated clonotype richness was generally larger for naive than for memory subsets. The small number of donors limited the genetic and exposure-history diversity represented.

On this clone itself: The antigen it recognizes is unknown. Base quality data are lacking; no much larger clone is found one base away.

TCR CDR3 regions were amplified from genomic DNA by multiplex PCR using the deep immunoSEQ assay. Extracted genomic DNA from each cell subset was spread evenly across all wells of several immunoSEQ 96-well plates, with each plate serving as a replicate. For sorted subsets, 200 to 250 ng genomic DNA, equal to about 30,000 T cell genomes, was loaded into each replicate PCR. Purified libraries were quantified with a Qubit 3.0 fluorometer, sized on a Bioanalyzer 2100, and re-quantified with the KAPA Library Quantification kit. Every immunoSEQ 96-well plate was sequenced on a separate single-read 150-cycle Illumina NextSeq 550 flow cell. The authors' pipeline ran thus. Because the immunoSEQ output included only junctional sequences and no quality scores, the filtering could not be the same as the filtering used for full-length reads. To assign V/J genes and CDR3, sequences were annotated against IMGT germline references using PyIR, a Python wrapper for IgBLAST v1.9. Reads were removed for weak V/J assignments (E-value above 1e-6), missing CDR3, stop codons, out-of-frame junctions, or ambiguous translated residues. V3J clonotypes were defined by identical inferred V gene, J gene, and CDR3 amino acid sequence. Percentage overlap between repertoires was computed as shared unique clonotypes divided by the size of the smaller repertoire. Three approaches were used to assess repertoire richness: RTK rarefaction, the Chao1 estimator, and Recon v2.1 estimates of unobserved clonotypes. Generation probabilities for all TCRbeta clonotypes obtained by the gDNA method from a handful of donors were computed using OLGA. TCRdb limited this immuneACCESS table to in-frame rearrangements with V and J called. A share of clones is missing; checked studies link under half to unresolved V genes, and the rest is unexplained. V and J calls and clone size are copied from that table; D and trimming were computed from the DNA. Present in this sample are 1.5 million to 2.5 million clones, just under 95% of which were seen just once. In total, the top ten clones hold 1% to 1.5% of the sample.

CD8 naive samples were obtained by positive selection for CCR7 among CD45RO-negative cells, yielding a CD45RA+CCR7+ population from which TemRA cells were excluded. The donors were healthy, HIV-negative adults who had no recently reported acute infections or vaccinations. Every donor was a Caucasian adult residing in Nashville, Tennessee, USA. Blood was obtained by leukapheresis, after which PBMCs were separated by Ficoll-Histopaque density gradient centrifugation and cryopreserved in liquid nitrogen vapor phase. Analytical flow cytometry was used to check the purity and quantity of every magnetically sorted T cell population. From each sorted fraction, genomic DNA was isolated and quantified by UV absorbance on a Nanodrop 2000c. Sequenced input: naive CD8+ T cells sorted from blood. Explained via the paper, the cell subset or site label denotes: CD45RA+CCR7+. This clonotype was sampled from a man younger than 30 in good health.

The bases are TGTGCCAGCTCCCTGGGCGCGGGGGGTCGAAATGAGCAGTTCTTC. The encoded protein is CASSLGAGGRNEQFF. The chain is encoded by TRBV6-6 joined to TRBJ2-1, and TRBD2 aligns with 8 junction nucleotides. For this chain, trimming is 8 bases at the V end and 7 bases at the J end, and the number of junction bases without a gene match is 13. Taken from cysteine to phenylalanine, the CDR3 has 15 residues. The entry retains the CDR3 DNA only, 45 bases that are in frame from base 1. The germline V gene encodes CDR1 MNHNY and CDR2 SVGAGI (reference sequence).